The 24 T cell receptor beta chains listed next were all sequenced from one sample in a study of CD8+CD57+ T cells in acquired aplastic anemia. Genomic DNA served as template for TCR beta VDJ and CDR3 profiling. Each CDR3 protein is one row after TCRdb ran MiXCR on the reads. The top ten hold approximately 1% of the sample, which has around 150,000 distinct CDR3 sequences, approximately 44% seen once. Sequenced sample: sorted CD4+, CD8+, or CD8+CD57+ T cells (not recorded which) from PBMCs. These receptor sequences come from a human donor in good health.

The chain employs TRBV2 and TRBJ2-1; D is unresolved. V was trimmed by 5 bases and J by 8 bases, leaving 10 bases between them. This CDR3 comprises 12 residues. Per germline, CDR1 SNHLY and CDR2 FYNNEI. DNA for the CDR3: TGTGCCAGCAGTTACCAAGTGGATGAGCAGTTCTTC. Amino acids: CASSYQVDEQFF.

In its sample, this clonotype was seen once. This sequence joins TRBV7-3 and TRBJ2-7; 9 nucleotides agree with TRBD1. Germline assignment: CDR1 SGHTA and CDR2 FQGTGA. Trimming cost V 1 base and J 4 bases; bases outside gene matches: 8. The CDR3 consists of 16 residues. CDR3 bases: TGTGCCAGCAGCTTAAGGGGGGACAGGGTAGATTACGAGCAGTACTTC. Encoded protein: CASSLRGDRVDYEQYF.

This clonotype came up many times. This chain connects TRBV5-6 to TRBJ1-2; tentatively, D is TRBD1 (6 bases). Trimming left V 4 bases short and J 2 bases short, with 9 bases between. Germline lookup yields CDR1 SGHDT and CDR2 YYEEEE. The length of the CDR3 is 13 residues. This CDR3 is CASSPGGNYGYTF. CDR3 bases: TGTGCCAGCAGCCCGGGGGGCAACTATGGCTACACCTTC.

This clonotype was observed once. The chain employs TRBV5-1 and TRBJ1-2, with a weak D call TRBD1 (6 bases). The CDR3 covers 15 residues. Germline V CDR1 and CDR2: SGHRS, YFSETQ. V was trimmed by 4 bases and J by 1 base, leaving 14 bases between them. The CDR3 bases are TGCGCCAGCAGCGATGGGACAATGATTAACTATGGCTACACCTTC. It yields the protein CASSDGTMINYGYTF.

This chain links TRBV19 with TRBJ2-5, with 8 bases matching TRBD1. The germline V gene encodes CDR1 LNHDA and CDR2 SQIVND (reference sequence). This CDR3 has 14 residues. J lost 5 bases, V lost 5 bases, and 7 bases had no gene match. CDR3 amino acids: CASSFGQGWETQYF. In nucleotides, the CDR3 is TGTGCCAGTAGTTTCGGACAGGGTTGGGAGACCCAGTACTTC.

The CDR3, as DNA: TGTGCCATCAGCGGGACAGCCTACAATGAGCAGTTCTTC. Protein sequence: CAISGTAYNEQFF. V usage is TRBV10-3 and J usage is TRBJ2-1; 7 bases match TRBD1. Germline CDR1 reads ENHRY; CDR2 reads SYGVKD. The V gene end was trimmed by 6 bases and the J gene end by 2 bases; junction bases not matched to a gene: 1. The CDR3 runs 13 residues.

This clonotype was seen only a few times. The chain has TRBV29-1 and TRBJ2-7, with 8 positions matching TRBD1. CDR1 and CDR2 (germline): SQVTM, ANQGSEA. The CDR3 totals 15 residues. V dropped 6 bases and J dropped 3; count of bases not matched to a gene: 13. The CDR3 DNA reads TGCAGCGTGCGAGCTCACCAGGGGGCGAACTACGAGCAGTACTTC. Amino acids: CSVRAHQGANYEQYF.

CDR3 loop: CASSRTGDAYEQYF. The CDR3 DNA reads TGTGCCAGCAGCCGGACAGGGGACGCCTACGAGCAGTACTTC. The chain combines TRBV9 with TRBJ2-7; 9 bases are a match to TRBD1. CDR3 size: 14 residues. Germline CDR1 and CDR2: SGDLS and YYNGEE. J lost 2 bases, V lost 4 bases, and 4 bases had no gene match.

This clonotype was counted between two and nine times. The chain is built from TRBV5-1 and TRBJ2-1; D gene uncertain. The germline V gene has CDR1 SGHRS and CDR2 YFSETQ. The CDR3 consists of 17 residues. Deletions cut 0 bases from V and 0 bases from J, with 13 bases between. The chain's CDR3 is CASSLARLAVSYNEQFF. CDR3 sequence (DNA): TGCGCCAGCAGCTTGGCCCGCCTTGCGGTCTCCTACAATGAGCAGTTCTTC.

With regard to this clonotype: This sequence may be a read error, since a much larger clone differs from it by one base. The chain carries TRBV20-1 and TRBJ1-2, with D unclear. Germline V gene data show CDR1 as DFQATT and CDR2 as SNEGSKA (reference sequence). The CDR3 covers 11 residues. The V end lost 6 bases, the J end lost 6 bases, and 11 bases lay between the germline ends. The chain's CDR3 is CSAWAFHGYTF. In nucleotides, the CDR3 is TGCAGTGCCTGGGCCTTTCATGGCTACACCTTC.

A note on this clonotype: This may be a read error: a much more frequent sequence differs by one nucleotide. The V and J genes are TRBV5-6 and TRBJ2-1, with D perhaps matching TRBD2 (5 bases). The CDR3 is made up of 14 amino acids. Trimming left V 0 bases short and J 8 bases short, with 12 bases between. The germline CDR1 and CDR2 sequences are SGHDT and YYEEEE. The DNA of the CDR3 is TGTGCCAGCAGCTTGGTGAGAGGGCTCGATGAGCAGTTCTTC. This sequence encodes CASSLVRGLDEQFF. Variable domain in full (rest from reference TRBV5-6 and TRBJ2-1): DAGVTQSPTHLIKTRGQQVTLRCSPKSGHDTVSWYQQALGQGPQFIFQYYEEEERQRGNFPDRFSGHQFPNYSSELNVNALLLGDSALYLCASSLVRGLDEQFFGPGTRLTVL.

The gene calls are TRBV7-9 and TRBJ2-7, with no clear D. This CDR3 is built from 14 residues. With 1 base removed from V and 4 bases from J, the gap between germline ends came to 11 bases. Germline CDR1 and CDR2: SEHNR and FQNEAQ (reference sequence). The CDR3 here is CASSLDRVHYEQYF. The DNA of the CDR3 is TGTGCCAGCAGCTTAGATCGGGTGCATTACGAGCAGTACTTC.

In its sample, this clonotype was seen many times. This chain connects TRBV5-1 to TRBJ1-1; D perhaps matches TRBD1 (6 bases). V shed 5 bases and J shed 4 bases, with 15 bases lying between them. In germline, CDR1 is SGHRS, CDR2 YFSETQ. This CDR3 has 14 amino acids. The CDR3 sequence is CASSRGGRGTEAFF. The CDR3 coding sequence is TGCGCCAGCAGTCGGGGGGGGCGAGGCACTGAAGCTTTCTTT.

For this clonotype: A read error is possible here, since a much larger clone lies one base away. The CDR3 region is CAGSRTGYYEQYF. The CDR3 DNA is TGTGCCGGCAGCCGGACGGGTTACTACGAGCAGTACTTC. This chain links TRBV9 with TRBJ2-7; no definite D call. The CDR3 is 13 residues long. Germline-derived CDR1 and CDR2 are SGDLS and YYNGEE. Full variable domain (rest looked up from reference TRBV9 and TRBJ2-7): DSGVTQTPKHLITATGQRVTLRCSPRSGDLSVYWYQQSLDQGLQFLIQYYNGEERAKGNILERFSAQQFPDLHSELNLSSLELGDSALYFCAGSRTGYYEQYFGPGTRLTVT.

Many counts were recorded for this clonotype. The rearrangement links TRBV5-1 to TRBJ2-7; 8 nucleotides align to TRBD2. This CDR3 has 16 residues. The germline V gene encodes CDR1 SGHRS and CDR2 YFSETQ. J lost 4 bases, V lost 3 bases, and 12 bases had no gene match. The CDR3, as DNA: TGCGCCAGCAGCTATGGCGGGAGCGGGAGTATGTACGAGCAGTACTTC. It translates to CASSYGGSGSMYEQYF.

This clonotype was seen many times. A much bigger clone sits one base away, suggesting this may be a read error. The chain joins TRBV27 to TRBJ2-7, with no clear D. Germline CDR1 MNHEY, CDR2 SMNVEV (reference sequence). This CDR3 has 11 amino acids. V was pared by 6 bases and J by 2 bases, with 5 bases between. CDR3 coding DNA: TGTGCCAGCAGCACCACCTACGAGCAGTACTTC. Translation: CASSTTYEQYF.

The chain employs TRBV15 and TRBJ1-6; 10 nucleotides line up with TRBD1. The CDR3 extends over 15 amino acids. Germline CDR1 LNHNV, CDR2 YYDKDF (reference sequence). The V segment lost 3 bases and the J segment 9 bases; nucleotides outside the gene matches: 5. The CDR3 here is CATSRAGQGSSPLHF. The CDR3 bases are TGTGCCACCAGCAGGGCGGGACAGGGGAGTTCACCCCTCCACTTT.

The V and J genes are TRBV10-2 and TRBJ2-7, with 13 bases aligning to TRBD2. The CDR3 is 14 amino acids. With 7 bases clipped from V and 6 bases from J, the junction kept 6 bases outside the gene matches. Looked up from germline, CDR1 is WSHSY and CDR2 is SAAADI. This CDR3 reads CASTGTSGAFEQYF. DNA for the CDR3: TGCGCCAGCACAGGGACTAGCGGGGCTTTCGAGCAGTACTTC.

This clonotype appeared many times. The chain carries TRBV5-4 and TRBJ1-1; TRBD1 agrees at 8 bases. CDR1 is SGHNT, CDR2 YYREEE, per germline (reference sequence). The CDR3 is 17 amino acids. Losses at the gene ends were 9 bases for V and 1 base for J; bases not matched to a gene: 17. The CDR3 is CATNKGGTGKSNTEAFF. DNA for the CDR3: TGTGCCACCAATAAGGGTGGGACAGGAAAATCGAACACTGAAGCTTTCTTT.

This clonotype is a singleton in its sample. The chain employs TRBV7-2 and TRBJ2-7; D possibly corresponds to TRBD2 (5 bases). The CDR3 totals 12 residues. The V gene lost 5 bases and the J gene lost 5 bases, with 10 bases spanning the gap. Per germline, CDR1 SGHTA and CDR2 FQGNSA. DNA of the CDR3: TGTGCCAGCAGCCTGGACTTTGACGAGCAGTACTTC. Its translation is CASSLDFDEQYF. Variable domain in full (rest from reference TRBV7-2 and TRBJ2-7): GAGVSQSPSNKVTEKGKDVELRCDPISGHTALYWYRQSLGQGLEFLIYFQGNSAPDKSGLPSDRFSAERTGGSVSTLTIQRTQQEDSAVYLCASSLDFDEQYFGPGTRLTVT.

This sequence joins TRBV6-1 and TRBJ2-2; D is uncertain. The CDR3 runs to 14 residues. The germline gives CDR1 MNHNS, CDR2 SASEGT. Trimming took off 6 bases at V and 0 bases at J, with 8 bases between the two ends. CDR3 nucleotides: TGTGCCAGCAGGTCGGATTCGAACACCGGGGAGCTGTTTTTT. Encoded protein: CASRSDSNTGELFF.

This clonotype was observed once. This chain connects TRBV20-1 to TRBJ2-7, with D tentatively TRBD2 (5 bases). The V and J ends lost 2 bases and 5 bases respectively, with 13 bases between them. This CDR3 has 13 amino acids. Looked up from germline, CDR1 is DFQATT and CDR2 is SNEGSKA (reference sequence). In DNA form, the CDR3 reads TGCAGTGCTAGAACCCTAGGAGGCCACGAGCAGTACTTC. Its translation: CSARTLGGHEQYF.

This rearrangement joins TRBV2 to TRBJ2-1; 11 nucleotides line up with TRBD1. Germline V gene lookup returns CDR1 SNHLY and CDR2 FYNNEI. V lost 6 bases and J lost 2; bases outside the gene matches: 3. The CDR3 runs to 15 residues. CDR3 sequence: CASSGTGGTYNEQFF. CDR3 nucleotides: TGTGCCAGCAGCGGGACAGGGGGGACCTACAATGAGCAGTTCTTC.

The table lists this clonotype with a few counts. The gene calls are TRBV7-9 and TRBJ2-7, with 7 bases lining up with TRBD2. Germline trimming cut 6 bases from V and 5 bases from J; bases unmatched to any gene: 4. Germline lookup yields CDR1 SEHNR and CDR2 FQNEAQ (reference sequence). This CDR3 comprises 12 residues. The CDR3 nucleotides are TGTGCCAGCAGGTATCGGGGGGACGAGCAGTACTTC. Translated, it gives CASRYRGDEQYF.